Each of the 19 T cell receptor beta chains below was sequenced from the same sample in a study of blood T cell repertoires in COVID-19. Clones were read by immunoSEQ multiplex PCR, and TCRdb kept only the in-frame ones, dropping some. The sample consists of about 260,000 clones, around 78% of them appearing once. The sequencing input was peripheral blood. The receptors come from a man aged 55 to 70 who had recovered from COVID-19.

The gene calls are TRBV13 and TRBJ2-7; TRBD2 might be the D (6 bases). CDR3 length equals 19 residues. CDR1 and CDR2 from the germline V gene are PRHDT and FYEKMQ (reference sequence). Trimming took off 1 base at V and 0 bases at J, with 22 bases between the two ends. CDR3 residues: CASSLALSGLRGNSYEQYF. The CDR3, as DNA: TGTGCCAGCAGCTTAGCTCTTTCGGGTTTACGGGGGAACTCCTACGAGCAGTACTTC.

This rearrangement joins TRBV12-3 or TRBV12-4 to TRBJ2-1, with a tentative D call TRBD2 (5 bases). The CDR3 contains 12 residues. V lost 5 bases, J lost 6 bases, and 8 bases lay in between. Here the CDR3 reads CASSETSNEQFF. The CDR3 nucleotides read TGTGCCAGCAGTGAAACTAGCAATGAGCAGTTCTTC.

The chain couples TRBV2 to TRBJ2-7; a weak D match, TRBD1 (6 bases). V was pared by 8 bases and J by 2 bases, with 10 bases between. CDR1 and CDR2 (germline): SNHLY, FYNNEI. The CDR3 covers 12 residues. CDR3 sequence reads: CASRRTAYEQYF. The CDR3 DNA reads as TGTGCCAGCCGACGGACAGCCTACGAGCAGTACTTC.

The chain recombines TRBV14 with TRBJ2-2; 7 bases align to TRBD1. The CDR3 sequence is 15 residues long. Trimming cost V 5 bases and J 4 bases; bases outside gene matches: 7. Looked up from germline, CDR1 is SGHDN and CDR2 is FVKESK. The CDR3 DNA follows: TGTGCCAGCAGCTCAAACAGGGGTGGCACCGGGGAGCTGTTTTTT. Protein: CASSSNRGGTGELFF.

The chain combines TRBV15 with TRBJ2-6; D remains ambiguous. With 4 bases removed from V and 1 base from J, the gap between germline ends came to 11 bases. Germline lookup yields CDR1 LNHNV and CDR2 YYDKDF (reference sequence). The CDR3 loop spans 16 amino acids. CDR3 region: CATSTSPGSGANVLTF. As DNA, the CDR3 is TGTGCCACCAGCACGAGCCCAGGATCTGGGGCCAACGTCCTGACTTTC.

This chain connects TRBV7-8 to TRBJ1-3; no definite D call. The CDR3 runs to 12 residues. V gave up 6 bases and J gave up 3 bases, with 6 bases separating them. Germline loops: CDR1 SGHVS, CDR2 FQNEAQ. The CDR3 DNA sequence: TGTGCCAGCAGTCGGGTTGGAAACACCATATATTTT. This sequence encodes CASSRVGNTIYF.

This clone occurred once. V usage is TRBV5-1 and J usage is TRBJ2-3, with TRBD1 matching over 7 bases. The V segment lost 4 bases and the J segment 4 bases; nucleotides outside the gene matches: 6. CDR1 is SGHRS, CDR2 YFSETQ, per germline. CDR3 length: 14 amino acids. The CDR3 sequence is CASSREGASDTQYF. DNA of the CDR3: TGCGCCAGCAGCCGAGAGGGGGCTTCAGATACGCAGTATTTT.

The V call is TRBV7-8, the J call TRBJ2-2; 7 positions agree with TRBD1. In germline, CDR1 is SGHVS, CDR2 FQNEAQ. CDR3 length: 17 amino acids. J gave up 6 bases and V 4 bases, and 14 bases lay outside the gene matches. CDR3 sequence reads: CASSSPVSRGLAGELFF. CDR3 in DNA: TGTGCCAGCAGCTCCCCTGTGTCCAGGGGGTTGGCCGGGGAGCTGTTTTTT.

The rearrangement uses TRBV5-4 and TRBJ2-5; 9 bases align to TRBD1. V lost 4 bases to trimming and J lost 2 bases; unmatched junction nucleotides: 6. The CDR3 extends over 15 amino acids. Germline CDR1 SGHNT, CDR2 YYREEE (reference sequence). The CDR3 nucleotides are TGTGCCAGCAGCCTAAACAGGGGGCGGCAAGAGACCCAGTACTTC. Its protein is CASSLNRGRQETQYF.

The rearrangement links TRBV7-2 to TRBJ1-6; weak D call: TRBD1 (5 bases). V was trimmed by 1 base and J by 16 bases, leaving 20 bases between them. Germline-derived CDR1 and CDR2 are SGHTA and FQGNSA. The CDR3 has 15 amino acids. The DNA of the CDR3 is TGTGCCAGCAGCTTAGATCCCGGTACAGGCGGACGACTCCACTTT. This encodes CASSLDPGTGGRLHF.

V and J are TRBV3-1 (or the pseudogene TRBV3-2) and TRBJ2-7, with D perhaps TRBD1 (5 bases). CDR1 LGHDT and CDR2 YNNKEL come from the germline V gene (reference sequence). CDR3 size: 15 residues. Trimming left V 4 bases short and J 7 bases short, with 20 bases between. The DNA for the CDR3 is TGTGCCAGCAGCCCCCAAACAGGACCCCCTTTGGAGCAGTACTTC. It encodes CASSPQTGPPLEQYF.

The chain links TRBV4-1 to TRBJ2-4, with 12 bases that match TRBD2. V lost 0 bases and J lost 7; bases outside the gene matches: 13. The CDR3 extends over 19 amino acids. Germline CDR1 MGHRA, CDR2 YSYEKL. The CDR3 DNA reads TGCGCCAGCAGCCAAGAGGTTGGGAAACTAGCGGGAGGATACAACATTCAGTACTTC. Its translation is CASSQEVGKLAGGYNIQYF.

CDR3 loop: CASSPAGLQETQYF. Written as DNA, the CDR3 is TGTGCCAGCAGCCCAGCGGGACTACAAGAGACCCAGTACTTC. The chain joins TRBV9 to TRBJ2-5, with 7 positions matching TRBD2. The V segment lost 4 bases and the J segment 2 bases; nucleotides outside the gene matches: 5. Germline V lookup: CDR1 SGDLS, CDR2 YYNGEE. The CDR3 contains 14 residues.

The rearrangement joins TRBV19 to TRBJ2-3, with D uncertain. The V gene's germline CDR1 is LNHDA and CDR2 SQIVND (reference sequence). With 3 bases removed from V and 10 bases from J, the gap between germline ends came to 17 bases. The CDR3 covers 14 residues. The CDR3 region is CASSMVVPSMSQYF. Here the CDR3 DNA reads TGTGCCAGTAGTATGGTAGTCCCAAGCATGTCGCAGTATTTT.

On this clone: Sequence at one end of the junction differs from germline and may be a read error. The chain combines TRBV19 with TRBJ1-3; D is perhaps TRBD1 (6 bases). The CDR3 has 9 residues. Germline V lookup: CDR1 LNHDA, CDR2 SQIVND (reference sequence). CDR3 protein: CASGIPGDF. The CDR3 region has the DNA TGTGCCAGCGGTATACCAGGGGATTTT. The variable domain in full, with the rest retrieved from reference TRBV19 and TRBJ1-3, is DGGITQSPKYLFRKEGQNVTLSCEQNLNHDAMYWYRQDPGQGLRLIYYSQIVNDFQKGDIAEGYSVSREKKESFPLTVTSAQKNPTAFYLCASGIPGDFGEGSWLTVV.

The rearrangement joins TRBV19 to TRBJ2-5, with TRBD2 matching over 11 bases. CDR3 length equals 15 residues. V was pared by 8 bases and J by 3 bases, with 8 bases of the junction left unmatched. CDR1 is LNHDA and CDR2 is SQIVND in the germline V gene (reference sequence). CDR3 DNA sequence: TGTGCCAGTCGATCACGGGGACTAGCGGAAGAGACCCAGTACTTC. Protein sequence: CASRSRGLAEETQYF.

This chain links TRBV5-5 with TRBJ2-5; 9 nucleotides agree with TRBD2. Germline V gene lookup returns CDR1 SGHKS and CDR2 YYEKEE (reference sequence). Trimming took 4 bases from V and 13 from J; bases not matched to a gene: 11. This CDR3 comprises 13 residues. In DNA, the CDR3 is TGTGCCAGCAGCCCGACGACTAGCGGCGATTGGTACTTC. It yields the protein CASSPTTSGDWYF.

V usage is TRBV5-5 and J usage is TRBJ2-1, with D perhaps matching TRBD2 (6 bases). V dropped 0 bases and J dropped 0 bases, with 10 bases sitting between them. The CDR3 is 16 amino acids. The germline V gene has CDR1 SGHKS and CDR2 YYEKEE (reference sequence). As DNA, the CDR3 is TGTGCCAGCAGCTTGGCCTCGCGGGGCTCCTACAATGAGCAGTTCTTC. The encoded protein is CASSLASRGSYNEQFF.

CDR3 amino acids: CASRRRQGTENTIYF. CDR3 nucleotide sequence: TGTGCCAGCAGGAGAAGGCAGGGGACAGAAAACACCATATATTTT. This chain connects TRBV7-8 to TRBJ1-3, with 7 bases aligning to TRBD1. After removal of 6 bases from V and 6 bases from J, the junction contained 11 bases not matched to a gene. CDR1 is SGHVS, CDR2 FQNEAQ, per germline. The CDR3 has 15 residues.